This T cell receptor beta chain derives from a study of blood T cells in healthy people across ages. General observations from the study: The diversity estimates, figures obtained from one million T cells, were considered underestimates.

Together with a sample-barcoded 5' primer, a J-beta primer mix was included in a second PCR lasting about 6 to 12 cycles. TCRdb processed the 5' RACE reads anew with MiXCR; each CDR3 protein has one entry. This table holds 760,000 or so distinct CDR3 sequences, roughly 25% found once. The V segment lost 5 bases and the J segment 1 base; nucleotides outside the gene matches: 8. CDR1 and CDR2 from the germline V gene are SGHVS and FQNEAQ. There are 16 residues in the CDR3. Note on this clonotype: Its specificity is not known.

This same sample was also taken into another study, of T cells of mothers and their children. That report adds: With the M1S primer of the second PCR, sample barcodes and 2-4 random nucleotides were added. Reads obtained per mother exceeded 8.5 million TCR beta CDR3 reads, with several million obtained per child.

V and J are TRBV7-8 and TRBJ2-3, with 8 positions matching TRBD2. This TCR derives from a boy aged 5-17 years in good health. The material sequenced was blood. The CDR3 DNA reads as TGTGCCAGCAGCCCGTGGGGCGGGGGGCGCACAGATACGCAGTATTTT. Protein sequence: CASSPWGGGRTDTQYF.